This T cell receptor beta chain is from a study of blood T cell repertoires in COVID-19. Study overall: Nucleic acid was either cDNA or gDNA, and it came from T cells, B-cell-depleted T cells, or PBMCs.

In the study's own analysis: Amplified reference gene primers provided the basis for estimating nucleated cell counts. TCRdb's copy holds only in-frame clones and misses some; the assay was immunoSEQ multiplex PCR. The DNA was the basis for D and trimming; V, J and clone size are from that table. The sample includes about 58,000 clones, approximately 87% of them seen just once. The J segment lost 3 bases and the V segment lost 6 bases, leaving 10 bases of the junction unmatched. This CDR3 comprises 16 residues. Germline CDR1 is MGHRA and CDR2 is YSYEKL. The sequence came from a man aged 40-50 years with active COVID-19. Material: peripheral blood. The chain is built from TRBV4-1 and TRBJ2-3, with 9 bases aligning to TRBD2. The CDR3 sequence: CASSEYSGSGTDTQYF. The DNA for the CDR3 is TGCGCCAGCAGTGAGTATAGCGGGAGTGGGACAGATACGCAGTATTTT.